The sample holds a few counts of the clone carrying this TCR beta chain. Its antigen is as yet unknown. The CDR3 length is 16 residues. Germline lookup yields CDR1 MNHNS and CDR2 SASEGT. The ends were cut back, 7 bases at V and 5 bases at J, with 23 bases in the middle. Regions amplified from RNA transcripts were the TCR beta CDR3 regions. HTBI primers were employed in a first-round RT-PCR of the TCR CDR3. Via MiXCR, TCRdb re-called the multiplex PCR reads, giving one row per CDR3 protein. Among roughly 500,000 distinct CDR3 sequences listed, roughly 24% were seen once. This record comes from a study of T cells in Graves' hyperthyroidism and ophthalmopathy. Study observations and caveats: In the analysis, a 13 V-J model separated ophthalmopathy from stable hyperthyroidism.

This TCR derives from a woman in her 30s with Graves' ophthalmopathy. The genes are TRBV6-1 and TRBJ1-1, with D perhaps TRBD1 (6 bases). The sequenced sample consisted of blood. In DNA, the CDR3 is TGTGCCAGCACCAGGGGTCGGTGGGGGGGAAATACTGAAGCTTTCTTT. As protein: CASTRGRWGGNTEAFF.